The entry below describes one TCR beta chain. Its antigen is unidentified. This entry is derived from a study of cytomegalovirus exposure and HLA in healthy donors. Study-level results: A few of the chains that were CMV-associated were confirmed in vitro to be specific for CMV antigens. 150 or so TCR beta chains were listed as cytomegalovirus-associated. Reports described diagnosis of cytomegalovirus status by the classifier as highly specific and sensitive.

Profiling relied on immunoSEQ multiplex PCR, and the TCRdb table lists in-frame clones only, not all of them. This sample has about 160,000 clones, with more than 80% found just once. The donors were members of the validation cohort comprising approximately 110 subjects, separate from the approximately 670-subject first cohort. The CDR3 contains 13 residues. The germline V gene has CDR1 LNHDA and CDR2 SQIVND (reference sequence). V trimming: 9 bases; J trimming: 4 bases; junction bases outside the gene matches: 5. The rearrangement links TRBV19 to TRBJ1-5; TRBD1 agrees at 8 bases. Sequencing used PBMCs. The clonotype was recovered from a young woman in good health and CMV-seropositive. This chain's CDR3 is CASTGGPNQPQHF. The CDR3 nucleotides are TGTGCCAGCACAGGGGGTCCAAATCAGCCCCAGCATTTT.